The subject of this entry is one T cell receptor (beta chain). These data are taken from a study of blood T cell repertoires in COVID-19. Study-wide background: COVID-19 samples collected from the United States, Italy and Spain covered acute and convalescent phases.

TCRdb keeps only in-frame clones here, not all; method: immunoSEQ multiplex PCR. The repertoire holds just under 20,000 clones, with approximately 95% as singletons. The sample comprised peripheral blood. The TCR was taken from a woman aged 45-65 years with active COVID-19.

The CDR3 coding sequence is TGTGCCAGCGAGCTGGGGGCAGGGAACACTGAAGCTTTCTTT. Its protein product is CASELGAGNTEAFF. The chain has TRBV6-5 and TRBJ1-1; tentative D call: TRBD1 (6 bases). The germline CDR1 and CDR2 sequences are MNHEY and SVGAGI. The V gene lost 8 bases and the J gene lost 1 base, with 14 bases spanning the gap. The CDR3 runs 14 residues.